These T cell receptor beta chains were read from a single sample in a study of beta chain features in type 1 diabetes. Data came from immunoSEQ multiplex PCR; TCRdb stores just in-frame clones and leaves some out. The table has more than 150,000 clones, 9% seen once; the top ten hold under 0.75%. Specimen: central memory CD4+ T cells from blood. The receptors stem from a woman aged 25 to 45 with type 1 diabetes. CDR3s include the opening cysteine and the closing phenylalanine or tryptophan. A D gene is named only where the DNA matches it firmly. Clone size is given for some rows only: seen once, a few or many times, or a class if the clone is expanded.

TRBJ2-5	TRBD2	TRBV27	few	CASAPGLAGRETQYF	TGTGCCAGCGCACCGGGACTAGCGGGAAGGGAGACCCAGTACTTC
TRBJ2-2	TRBD2	TRBV2	.	CASRPGLANTGELFF	TGTGCCAGCCGTCCGGGACTAGCGAACACCGGGGAGCTGTTTTTT
TRBJ2-1	TRBD1	TRBV11-2	few	CASRKGTGGVYNEQFF	TGTGCCAGCAGAAAAGGGACAGGGGGCGTTTACAATGAGCAGTTCTTC
TRBJ2-7	TRBD2	TRBV4-1	many	CASSQLSGTTTYEQYF	TGCGCCAGCAGCCAACTCAGCGGGACTACAACCTACGAGCAGTACTTC
TRBJ1-2	TRBD1	TRBV4-1	few	CASSRGQGSNYGYTF	TGCGCCAGCAGCCGCGGACAGGGTTCTAACTATGGCTACACCTTC
TRBJ1-2	TRBD1	TRBV11-2	.	CASSSVRGQGFGYTF	TGTGCCAGCAGCTCAGTTCGGGGACAGGGGTTTGGCTACACCTTC
TRBJ2-5	.	TRBV14	.	CASSLSETQYF	TGTGCCAGCAGCCTGTCTGAGACCCAGTACTTC
TRBJ1-3	TRBD1	TRBV7-2	few	CASSWTGNGNTIYF	TGTGCCAGCAGTTGGACAGGGAATGGAAACACCATATATTTT
TRBJ1-4	.	TRBV7-3	.	CASSQGFGEKLFF	TGTGCCAGCAGCCAGGGATTTGGGGAAAAACTGTTTTTT
TRBJ2-1	TRBD1	TRBV6-5	few	CASRRQGGKNEQFF	TGTGCCAGCAGGCGACAGGGGGGAAAGAATGAGCAGTTCTTC
TRBJ1-4	.	TRBV27	few	CASSLSVTGRHEKLFF	TGTGCCAGCAGTTTATCGGTGACAGGCAGGCATGAAAAACTGTTTTTT
TRBJ2-7	TRBD1	TRBV29-1	.	CSTRQGAAYEQYF	TGCAGCACCAGACAGGGGGCCGCCTACGAGCAGTACTTC
TRBJ2-3	.	TRBV18	.	CASSSRTGTDTQYF	TGTGCCAGCTCATCCCGGACTGGCACAGATACGCAGTATTTT
TRBJ2-1	TRBD1	TRBV10-3	.	CATTGQSIYNEQFF	TGTGCCACCACGGGACAGAGCATCTACAATGAGCAGTTCTTC
TRBJ2-1	TRBD2	TRBV6-1	.	CASSVSTSGRNEQFF	TGTGCCAGCAGTGTTTCCACTAGCGGGAGGAATGAGCAGTTCTTC
TRBJ1-1	TRBD1	TRBV7-2	many	CASSATGVEAFF	TGTGCCAGCAGCGCGACAGGGGTTGAAGCTTTCTTT
TRBJ2-5	TRBD2	TRBV7-9	.	CASSLRLAGGETQYF	TGTGCCAGCAGCCTCCGACTAGCGGGAGGGGAGACCCAGTACTTC
TRBJ2-7	.	TRBV18	.	CASSPYTSDFFYEQYF	TGTGCCAGCTCACCATACACATCGGACTTTTTCTACGAGCAGTACTTC
TRBJ2-1	TRBD2	TRBV4-2	few	CASSHGLAGVNEQFF	TGTGCCAGCAGCCACGGACTAGCGGGAGTCAATGAGCAGTTCTTC
TRBJ1-1	TRBD1	TRBV6-5	few	CASSYSDRADTEAFF	TGTGCCAGCAGTTACTCGGACAGGGCGGACACTGAAGCTTTCTTT
TRBJ2-5	TRBD1	TRBV15	few	CATSRDTDRGVKYF	TGTGCCACCAGCAGAGATACTGACAGGGGTGTGAAGTACTTC
TRBJ2-7	TRBD1	TRBV19	few	CASSKGQGEQYF	TGTGCCAGTAGTAAAGGACAGGGTGAGCAGTACTTC
TRBJ1-2	TRBD1	TRBV6-1	few	CASLKLDRAYGYTF	TGTGCCAGCCTTAAACTGGACAGGGCCTATGGCTACACCTTC
TRBJ2-3	TRBD1	TRBV4-1	.	CASSHGDRGLDTQYF	TGCGCCAGCAGCCACGGGGACAGGGGGCTCGATACGCAGTATTTT
TRBJ1-1	.	TRBV28	few	CASSLGSAEAFF	TGTGCCAGCAGTTTAGGGAGCGCTGAAGCTTTCTTT
TRBJ1-1	.	TRBV28	few	CASSREQGSGEAFF	TGTGCCAGCAGCCGAGAGCAGGGGAGTGGTGAAGCTTTCTTT
TRBJ2-2	.	TRBV18	few	CASSPPSTGELFF	TGTGCCAGCTCACCACCGAGCACCGGGGAGCTGTTTTTT
TRBJ1-1	TRBD1	TRBV6-5	.	CASRQDRGKAFF	TGTGCCAGCAGGCAGGACAGGGGGAAAGCTTTCTTT
TRBJ2-1	.	TRBV7-9	.	CASSSVGPGVNEQFF	TGTGCCAGCAGCTCAGTGGGACCAGGGGTCAATGAGCAGTTCTTC
TRBJ2-2	TRBD1	TRBV2	few	CASEGQGTGELFF	TGTGCCAGCGAGGGACAGGGGACCGGGGAGCTGTTTTTT
TRBJ2-7	TRBD1	TRBV19	.	CASSPQSGTGGEQYF	TGTGCCAGTAGTCCTCAATCCGGGACAGGTGGCGAGCAGTACTTC
TRBJ1-3	.	TRBV28	few	CASSAPGHALSGNTIYF	TGTGCCAGCAGCGCCCCGGGACACGCTCTGTCCGGAAACACCATATATTTT
TRBJ2-7	TRBD2	TRBV5-1	.	CASSLRWGGSQQPYEQYF	TGCGCCAGCAGCCTTCGATGGGGCGGGAGCCAACAACCCTACGAGCAGTACTTC
TRBJ2-3	TRBD2	TRBV7-9	few	CASSFSGNTQYF	TGTGCCAGCAGCTTTAGCGGGAATACGCAGTATTTT
TRBJ2-5	TRBD2	TRBV28	few	CASTLAGILQETQYF	TGTGCCAGCACTTTAGCGGGGATCTTACAAGAGACCCAGTACTTC
TRBJ2-5	TRBD2	TRBV19	.	CASSRGLAGGETQYF	TGTGCCAGTAGCAGGGGACTAGCGGGAGGGGAGACCCAGTACTTC
TRBJ1-5	.	TRBV19	many	CASSFQSNQPQHF	TGTGCCAGTAGTTTCCAGAGCAATCAGCCCCAGCATTTT
TRBJ2-2	.	TRBV19	.	CASSIGQGTGELFF	TGTGCCAGTAGTATCGGCCAGGGAACCGGGGAGCTGTTTTTT
TRBJ2-3	.	TRBV7-2	few	CASSLAPGSTDTQYF	TGTGCCAGCAGCTTAGCCCCGGGAAGCACAGATACGCAGTATTTT
TRBJ1-2	.	TRBV7-2	few	CASSISRLSGYTF	TGTGCCAGCAGTATTAGTCGGTTATCTGGCTACACCTTC